The 9 T cell receptor beta chains below were found in one sample sequenced in a study of shared clonotypes between healthy human individuals. Generated by immunoSEQ multiplex PCR, the TCRdb table keeps only in-frame clones and is missing some. The table shows roughly 1,100,000 clones, with about 75% occurring only once. Material: memory CD4+ T cells sorted from blood. Subset given: CD45RA-negative fraction. These receptors all stem from a man between 18 and 35 years old in good health.

The J gene is TRBJ2-3, the V gene TRBV5-1; 10 positions match TRBD1. Germline CDR1 is SGHRS and CDR2 is YFSETQ. The CDR3 has 15 amino acids. V gave up 5 bases and J gave up 2 bases; unmatched junction bases: 5. The CDR3 coding sequence is TGCGCCAGCAGGTCGGACAGGGGGGTCACAGATACGCAGTATTTT. It yields the protein CASRSDRGVTDTQYF.

This clone was counted a few times. This chain connects TRBV6-6 to TRBJ1-5; 7 nucleotides line up with TRBD1. The CDR3 runs 16 residues. The germline CDR1 and CDR2 sequences are MNHNY and SVGAGI (reference sequence). V was clipped by 0 bases and J by 2 bases; unmatched bases: 4. In DNA form, the CDR3 reads TGTGCCAGCAGTTACTCGACAGGGTGGGGCAATCAGCCCCAGCATTTT. Protein product: CASSYSTGWGNQPQHF.

CDR3 residues: CATSRDRGIEREQFF. Written as DNA, the CDR3 is TGTGCCACCAGCAGAGACCGGGGGATAGAACGAGAGCAGTTCTTC. The V and J genes are TRBV15 and TRBJ2-1, with TRBD2 as a possible D gene (6 bases). The CDR3 is 15 residues long. Per germline, CDR1 LNHNV and CDR2 YYDKDF (reference sequence). Trimming shortened V by 0 bases and J by 10 bases, and 16 bases separated the two germline ends.

This clone was found a few times. The chain carries TRBV29-1 and TRBJ2-7; possible D gene TRBD1, 6 bases. Germline loops: CDR1 SQVTM, CDR2 ANQGSEA. Trimming stripped 6 bases from V and 7 bases from J, with 16 bases between. This CDR3 spans 12 amino acids. DNA for the CDR3: TGCAGCGTGGGGCACAGGGTCGAGGAGCAGTACTTC. Encoded protein: CSVGHRVEEQYF.

CDR3 loop: CASSSSPRSQPQHF. CDR3 DNA: TGTGCCAGCAGCTCCTCTCCACGAAGTCAGCCCCAGCATTTT. The chain links TRBV11-2 to TRBJ1-5, with no clear D. Germline CDR1 and CDR2: SGHAT and FQNNGV. The CDR3 is 14 residues long. The V end lost 4 bases, the J end lost 6 bases, and 13 bases lay between the germline ends.

The rearrangement uses TRBV10-2 and TRBJ2-7, with D possibly being TRBD1 (5 bases). V was cut by 3 bases and J by 0 bases, with 12 bases left in between. The length of the CDR3 is 15 residues. CDR1 is WSHSY and CDR2 is SAAADI in the germline V gene. The chain's CDR3 is CASSEDSLSSYEQYF. In DNA, the CDR3 is TGCGCCAGCAGTGAAGACAGCCTTAGCTCCTACGAGCAGTACTTC.

Here the CDR3 DNA reads TGTGCCAGCAATCTTATAGGGAGGGATGAGCAGTTCTTC. Its protein is CASNLIGRDEQFF. The J gene is TRBJ2-1, the V gene TRBV28, with TRBD2 matching 7 bases. The V gene end was trimmed by 7 bases and the J gene end by 8 bases; junction bases not matched to a gene: 8. The CDR3 runs 13 residues. Germline-derived CDR1 and CDR2 are MDHEN and SYDVKM.

The rearrangement joins TRBV25-1 to TRBJ2-3, with 15 bases fitting TRBD2. The CDR3 is made up of 16 amino acids. The J segment lost 2 bases and the V segment lost 8 bases, leaving 5 bases of the junction unmatched. CDR1 and CDR2 from the germline V gene are MGHDK and SYGVNS. The CDR3 DNA sequence: TGTGCCAGCTCCGGGACTAGCGGGGGGTACACAGATACGCAGTATTTT. Residues: CASSGTSGGYTDTQYF.

The rearrangement joins TRBV2 to TRBJ2-7; no definite D call. The CDR3 consists of 14 residues. CDR1 SNHLY and CDR2 FYNNEI come from the germline V gene. The ends were cut back, 9 bases at V and 1 base at J, with 16 bases in the middle. CDR3 residues: CASSPVILSYEQYF. DNA for the CDR3: TGTGCCAGTTCCCCAGTAATTTTATCCTACGAGCAGTACTTC.